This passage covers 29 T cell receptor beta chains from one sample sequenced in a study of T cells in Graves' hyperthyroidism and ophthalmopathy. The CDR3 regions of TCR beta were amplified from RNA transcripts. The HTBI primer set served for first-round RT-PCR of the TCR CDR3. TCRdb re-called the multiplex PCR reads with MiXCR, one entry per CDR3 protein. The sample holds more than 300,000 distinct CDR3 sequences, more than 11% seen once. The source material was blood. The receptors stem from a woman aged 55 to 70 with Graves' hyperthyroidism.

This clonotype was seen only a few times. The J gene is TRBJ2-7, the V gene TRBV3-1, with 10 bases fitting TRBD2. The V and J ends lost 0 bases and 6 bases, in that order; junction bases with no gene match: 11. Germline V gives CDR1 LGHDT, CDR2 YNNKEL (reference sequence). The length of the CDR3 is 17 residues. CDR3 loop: CASSQDFRLAGALEQYF. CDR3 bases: TGTGCCAGCAGCCAAGATTTTCGCCTAGCGGGAGCTCTCGAGCAGTACTTC.

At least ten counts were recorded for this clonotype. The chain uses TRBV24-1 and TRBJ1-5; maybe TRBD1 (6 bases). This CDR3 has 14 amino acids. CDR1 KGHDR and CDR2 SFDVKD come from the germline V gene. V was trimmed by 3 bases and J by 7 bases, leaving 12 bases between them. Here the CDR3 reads CATSDTGRGQPQHF. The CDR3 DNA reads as TGTGCCACCAGTGATACAGGGAGGGGACAGCCCCAGCATTTT.

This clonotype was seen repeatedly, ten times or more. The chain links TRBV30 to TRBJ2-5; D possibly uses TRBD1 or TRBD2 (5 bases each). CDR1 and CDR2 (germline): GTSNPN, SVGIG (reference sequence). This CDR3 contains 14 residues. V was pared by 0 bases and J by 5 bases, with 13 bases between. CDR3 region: CAWSVMGVWETQYF. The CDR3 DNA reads TGTGCCTGGAGTGTAATGGGGGTATGGGAGACCCAGTACTTC.

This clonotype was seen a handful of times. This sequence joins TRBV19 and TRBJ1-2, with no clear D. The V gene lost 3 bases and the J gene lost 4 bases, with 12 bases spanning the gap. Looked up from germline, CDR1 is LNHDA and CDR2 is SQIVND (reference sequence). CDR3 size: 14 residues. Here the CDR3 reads CASSMATVGYGYTF. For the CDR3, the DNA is TGTGCCAGTAGTATGGCCACAGTGGGCTATGGCTACACCTTC.

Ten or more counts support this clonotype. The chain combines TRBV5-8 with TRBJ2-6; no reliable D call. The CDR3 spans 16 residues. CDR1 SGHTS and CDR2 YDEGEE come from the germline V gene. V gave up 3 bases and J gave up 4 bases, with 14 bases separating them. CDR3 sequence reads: CASSYLPSRGANVLTF. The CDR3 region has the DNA TGTGCCAGCAGCTACCTACCAAGTAGAGGGGCCAACGTCCTGACTTTC.

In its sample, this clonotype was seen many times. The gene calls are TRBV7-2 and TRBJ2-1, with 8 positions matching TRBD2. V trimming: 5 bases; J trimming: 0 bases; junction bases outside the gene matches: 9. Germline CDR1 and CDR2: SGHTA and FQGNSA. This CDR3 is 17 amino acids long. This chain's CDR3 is CASSPRRGTSSYNEQFF. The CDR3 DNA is TGTGCCAGCAGCCCCCGAAGGGGGACTAGCTCCTACAATGAGCAGTTCTTC.

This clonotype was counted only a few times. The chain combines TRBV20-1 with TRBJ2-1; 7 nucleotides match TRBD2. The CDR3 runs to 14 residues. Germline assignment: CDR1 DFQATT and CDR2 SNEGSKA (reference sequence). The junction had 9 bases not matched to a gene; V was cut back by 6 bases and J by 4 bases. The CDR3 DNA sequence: TGCAGTGCCAAACTAGCGAGGGAATACAATGAGCAGTTCTTC. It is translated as CSAKLAREYNEQFF.

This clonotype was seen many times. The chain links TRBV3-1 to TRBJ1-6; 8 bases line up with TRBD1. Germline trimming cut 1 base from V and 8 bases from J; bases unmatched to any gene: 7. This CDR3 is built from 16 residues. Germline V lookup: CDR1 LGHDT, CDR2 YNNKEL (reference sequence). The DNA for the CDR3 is TGTGCCAGCAGCCAAGTTTGGCAGGGGGCTTATTCACCCCTCCACTTT. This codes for CASSQVWQGAYSPLHF.

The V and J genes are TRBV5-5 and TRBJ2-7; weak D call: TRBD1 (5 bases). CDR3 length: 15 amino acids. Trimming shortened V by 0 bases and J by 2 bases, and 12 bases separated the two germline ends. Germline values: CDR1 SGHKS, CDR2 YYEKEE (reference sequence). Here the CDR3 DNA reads TGTGCCAGCAGCTTGGCGACAGACACGACCTACGAGCAGTACTTC. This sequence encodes CASSLATDTTYEQYF.

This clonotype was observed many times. CDR3 in amino acids: CATHTDRLFSYEQYF. The CDR3 DNA follows: TGTGCCACCCATACCGACAGGCTATTCTCCTACGAGCAGTACTTC. The chain employs TRBV6-2 or TRBV6-3 and TRBJ2-7; TRBD1 is a possible D gene (6 bases). The CDR3 consists of 15 residues. Germline V lookup: CDR1 MNHEY, CDR2 SVGEGT. Trimming cost V 10 bases and J 0 bases, with 19 bases left between them.

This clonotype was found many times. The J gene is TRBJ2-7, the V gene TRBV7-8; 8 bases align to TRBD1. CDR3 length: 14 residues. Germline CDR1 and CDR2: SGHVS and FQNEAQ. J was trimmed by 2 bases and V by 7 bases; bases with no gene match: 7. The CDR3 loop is CASTIDRGPYEQYF. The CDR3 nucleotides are TGTGCCAGCACCATCGACAGGGGACCCTACGAGCAGTACTTC.

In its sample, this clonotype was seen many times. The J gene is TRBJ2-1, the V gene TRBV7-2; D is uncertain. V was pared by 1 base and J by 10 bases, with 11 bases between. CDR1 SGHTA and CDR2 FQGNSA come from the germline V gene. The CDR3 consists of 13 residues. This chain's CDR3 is CASSLGVAVEQFF. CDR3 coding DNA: TGTGCCAGCAGCTTAGGTGTGGCGGTGGAGCAGTTCTTC.

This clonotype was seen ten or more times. CDR3 loop: CASSSPVVGSASTDTQYF. The CDR3 nucleotides read TGTGCCAGCAGCTCCCCTGTCGTCGGGAGCGCTAGCACAGATACGCAGTATTTT. The rearrangement uses TRBV7-8 and TRBJ2-3, with D possibly matching TRBD2 (6 bases). Between the trimmed V and J ends, which lost 4 bases and 0 bases, there was a span of 20 bases. Germline lookup yields CDR1 SGHVS and CDR2 FQNEAQ. The CDR3 spans 18 residues.

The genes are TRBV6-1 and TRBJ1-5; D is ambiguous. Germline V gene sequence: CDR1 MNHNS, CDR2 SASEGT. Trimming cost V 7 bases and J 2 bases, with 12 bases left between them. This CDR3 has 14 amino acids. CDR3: CASMRGGGNQPQHF. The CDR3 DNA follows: TGTGCCAGCATGCGGGGTGGGGGCAATCAGCCCCAGCATTTT.

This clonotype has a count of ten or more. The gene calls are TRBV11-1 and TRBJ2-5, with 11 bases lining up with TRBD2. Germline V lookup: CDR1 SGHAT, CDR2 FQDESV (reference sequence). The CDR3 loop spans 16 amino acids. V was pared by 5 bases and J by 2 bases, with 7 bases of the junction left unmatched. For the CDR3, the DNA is TGTGCCAGCAGCACAACTAGCGGGAGTTGGCAAGAGACCCAGTACTTC. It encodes CASSTTSGSWQETQYF.

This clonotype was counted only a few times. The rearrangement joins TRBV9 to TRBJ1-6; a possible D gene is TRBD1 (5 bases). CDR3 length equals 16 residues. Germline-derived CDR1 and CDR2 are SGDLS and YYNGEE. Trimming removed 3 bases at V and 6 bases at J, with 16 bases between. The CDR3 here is CASSAEGRGLNSPLHF. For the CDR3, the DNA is TGTGCCAGCAGCGCAGAGGGGAGAGGGCTTAATTCACCCCTCCACTTT.

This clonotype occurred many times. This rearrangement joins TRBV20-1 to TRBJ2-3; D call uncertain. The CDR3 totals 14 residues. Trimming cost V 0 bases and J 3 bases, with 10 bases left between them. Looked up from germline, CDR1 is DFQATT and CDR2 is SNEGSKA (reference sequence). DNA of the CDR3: TGCAGTGCTAGAGATCTGAGCCCTACAGATACGCAGTATTTT. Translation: CSARDLSPTDTQYF.

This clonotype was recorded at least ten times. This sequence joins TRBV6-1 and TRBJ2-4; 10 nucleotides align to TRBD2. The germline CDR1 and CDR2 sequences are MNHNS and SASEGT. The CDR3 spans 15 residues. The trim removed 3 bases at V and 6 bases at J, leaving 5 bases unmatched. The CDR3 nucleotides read TGTGCCAGCAGTGAGGTAGCGGGAGGCGGAAACATTCAGTACTTC. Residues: CASSEVAGGGNIQYF.

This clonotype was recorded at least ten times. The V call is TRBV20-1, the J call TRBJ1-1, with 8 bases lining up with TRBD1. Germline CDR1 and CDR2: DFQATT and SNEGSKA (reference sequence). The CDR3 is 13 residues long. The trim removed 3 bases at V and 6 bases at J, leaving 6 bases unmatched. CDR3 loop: CSARRTGIPEAFF. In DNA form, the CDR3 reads TGCAGTGCTAGGCGGACAGGGATTCCTGAAGCTTTCTTT.

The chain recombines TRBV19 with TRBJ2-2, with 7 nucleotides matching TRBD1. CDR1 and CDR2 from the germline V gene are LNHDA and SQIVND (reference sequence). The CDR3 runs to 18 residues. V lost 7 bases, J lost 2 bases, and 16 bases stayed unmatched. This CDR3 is CASNPLGTEGINTGELFF. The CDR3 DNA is TGTGCCAGTAACCCCCTTGGGACAGAAGGGATCAACACCGGGGAGCTGTTTTTT.

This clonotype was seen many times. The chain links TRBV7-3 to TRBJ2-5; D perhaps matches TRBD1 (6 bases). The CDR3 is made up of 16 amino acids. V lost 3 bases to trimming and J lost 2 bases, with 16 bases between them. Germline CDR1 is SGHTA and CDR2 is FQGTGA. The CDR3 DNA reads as TGTGCCAGCAGCTTTGGCGTAGGCAGGGGTCAAGAGACCCAGTACTTC. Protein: CASSFGVGRGQETQYF.

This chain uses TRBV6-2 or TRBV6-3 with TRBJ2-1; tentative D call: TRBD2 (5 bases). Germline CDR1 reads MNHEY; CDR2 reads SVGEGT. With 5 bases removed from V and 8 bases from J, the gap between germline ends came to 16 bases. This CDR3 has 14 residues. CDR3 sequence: CASSERQRADEQFF. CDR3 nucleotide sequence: TGTGCCAGCAGTGAAAGGCAGAGGGCAGATGAGCAGTTCTTC.

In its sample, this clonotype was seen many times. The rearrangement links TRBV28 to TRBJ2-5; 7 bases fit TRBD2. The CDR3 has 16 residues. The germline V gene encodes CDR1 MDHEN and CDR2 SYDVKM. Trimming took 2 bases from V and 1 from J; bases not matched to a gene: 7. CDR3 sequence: CASSLPRSSGQETQYF. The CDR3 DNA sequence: TGTGCCAGCAGTTTACCCCGTTCTAGCGGCCAAGAGACCCAGTACTTC.

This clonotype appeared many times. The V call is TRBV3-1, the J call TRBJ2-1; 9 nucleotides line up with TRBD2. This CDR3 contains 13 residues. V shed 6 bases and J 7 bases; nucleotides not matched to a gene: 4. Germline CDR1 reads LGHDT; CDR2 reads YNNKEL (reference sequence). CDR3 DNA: TGTGCCAGCAGACTGACTAGCGGAAATGAGCAGTTCTTC. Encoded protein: CASRLTSGNEQFF.

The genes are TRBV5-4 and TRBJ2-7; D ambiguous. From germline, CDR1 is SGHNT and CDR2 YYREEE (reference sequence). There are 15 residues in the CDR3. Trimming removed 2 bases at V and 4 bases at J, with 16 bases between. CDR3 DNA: TGTGCCAGCAGCTTCCCGGACGGAACTACATACGAGCAGTACTTC. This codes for CASSFPDGTTYEQYF.

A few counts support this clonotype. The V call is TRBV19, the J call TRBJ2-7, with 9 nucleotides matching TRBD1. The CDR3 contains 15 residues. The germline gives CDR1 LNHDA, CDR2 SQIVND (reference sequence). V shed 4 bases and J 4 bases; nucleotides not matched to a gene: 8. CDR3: CASSTGTGQRYEQYF. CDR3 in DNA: TGTGCCAGTAGTACTGGGACAGGGCAACGATACGAGCAGTACTTC.

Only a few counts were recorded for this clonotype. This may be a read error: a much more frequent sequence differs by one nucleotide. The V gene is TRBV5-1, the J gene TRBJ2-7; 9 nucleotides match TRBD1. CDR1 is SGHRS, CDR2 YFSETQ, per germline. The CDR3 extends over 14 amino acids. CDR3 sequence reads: CAGRVGTGSYEQYF. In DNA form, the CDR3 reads TGCGCCGGCAGGGTGGGGACAGGGTCCTACGAGCAGTACTTC. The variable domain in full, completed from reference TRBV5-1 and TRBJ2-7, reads KAGVTQTPRYLIKTRGQQVTLSCSPISGHRSVSWYQQTPGQGLQFLFEYFSETQRNKGNFPGRFSGRQFSNSRSEMNVSTLELGDSALYLCAGRVGTGSYEQYFGPGTRLTVT.

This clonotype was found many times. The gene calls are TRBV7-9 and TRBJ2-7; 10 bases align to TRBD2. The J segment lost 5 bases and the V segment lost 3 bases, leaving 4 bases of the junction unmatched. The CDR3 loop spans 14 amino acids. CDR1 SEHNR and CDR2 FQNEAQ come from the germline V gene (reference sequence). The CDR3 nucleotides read TGTGCCAGCAGCTTGCTAGCGGGAGTCGACGAGCAGTACTTC. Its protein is CASSLLAGVDEQYF.

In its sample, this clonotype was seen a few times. The CDR3 region has the DNA TGTGCCACCAGTGATTCCCTGACTCAGTTCTTC. It specifies CATSDSLTQFF. V gene TRBV24-1 combines with J gene TRBJ2-1, with D hard to call. Deletions cut 2 bases from V and 13 bases from J, with 8 bases between. Germline assignment: CDR1 KGHDR and CDR2 SFDVKD. The CDR3 runs 11 residues.